One sample yielded the 5 T cell receptor beta chains listed below, sequenced in a study of shared clonotypes between healthy human individuals. CD45RO-negative CD8 cells positively selected for CCR7 made up the naive population, which excluded terminally differentiated effector memory CD45RA+ cells. The repertoire was sequenced with immunoSEQ multiplex PCR; TCRdb's copy has only in-frame clones and lacks some. Among about 680,000 clones listed, 92% were seen once. Sequencing was done on a sample of naive CD8+ T cells sorted from blood. These receptor sequences come from a man younger than 45 in good health.

The V gene is TRBV27, the J gene TRBJ2-1; 9 nucleotides align to TRBD2. CDR1 is MNHEY and CDR2 is SMNVEV in the germline V gene (reference sequence). The CDR3 loop spans 16 amino acids. The junction had 8 bases not matched to a gene; V was cut back by 3 bases and J by 5 bases. CDR3 DNA sequence: TGTGCCAGCAGTTTTAGCGGGAGTATAAGTAACAATGAGCAGTTCTTC. Amino acids: CASSFSGSISNNEQFF.

The chain is built from TRBV6-1 and TRBJ2-4; no clear D. Trimming cost V 3 bases and J 0 bases, with 15 bases left between them. Looked up from germline, CDR1 is MNHNS and CDR2 is SASEGT. The length of the CDR3 is 17 residues. The CDR3 DNA reads as TGTGCCAGCAGTGACGAAGGACGGAAAATAGCCAAAAACATTCAGTACTTC. It yields the protein CASSDEGRKIAKNIQYF.

This rearrangement joins TRBV27 to TRBJ2-3; 7 bases are a match to TRBD1. The CDR3 consists of 15 residues. V lost 4 bases to trimming and J lost 2 bases; unmatched junction nucleotides: 6. Germline CDR1 reads MNHEY; CDR2 reads SMNVEV (reference sequence). The CDR3: CASSSGTVNTDTQYF. CDR3 DNA: TGTGCCAGCAGTTCGGGGACAGTTAACACAGATACGCAGTATTTT.

The V and J genes are TRBV28 and TRBJ2-1; 13 bases are shared with TRBD2. The CDR3 runs 17 residues. Looked up from germline, CDR1 is MDHEN and CDR2 is SYDVKM. V lost 5 bases, J lost 6 bases, and 10 bases stayed unmatched. CDR3 in amino acids: CASSTLLTSGRANEQFF. The CDR3 bases are TGTGCCAGCAGTACTCTCTTAACTAGCGGGAGGGCCAATGAGCAGTTCTTC. Supplemented by reference TRBV28 and TRBJ2-1, the full variable domain reads DVKVTQSSRYLVKRTGEKVFLECVQDMDHENMFWYRQDPGLGLRLIYFSYDVKMKEKGDIPEGYSVSREKKERFSLILESASTNQTSMYLCASSTLLTSGRANEQFFGPGTRLTVL.

A remark on this clone: One end of the junction is discordant with germline, which a read error may explain. The chain employs TRBV16 and TRBJ1-5; D not certain. CDR1 KGHSY and CDR2 FQNENV come from the germline V gene. The CDR3 is made up of 15 amino acids. The CDR3 bases are TGTGCCAACAGCCAATCGGACGGTAGCAATCAGCCCCAGCATTTT. Translated, it gives CANSQSDGSNQPQHF. Together with reference TRBV16 and TRBJ1-5, the CDR3 gives the full variable domain: GEEVAQTPKHLVRGEGQKAKLYCAPIKGHSYVFWYQQVLKNEFKFLISFQNENVFDETGMPKERFSAKCLPNSPCSLEIQATKLEDSAVYFCANSQSDGSNQPQHFGDGTRLSIL.